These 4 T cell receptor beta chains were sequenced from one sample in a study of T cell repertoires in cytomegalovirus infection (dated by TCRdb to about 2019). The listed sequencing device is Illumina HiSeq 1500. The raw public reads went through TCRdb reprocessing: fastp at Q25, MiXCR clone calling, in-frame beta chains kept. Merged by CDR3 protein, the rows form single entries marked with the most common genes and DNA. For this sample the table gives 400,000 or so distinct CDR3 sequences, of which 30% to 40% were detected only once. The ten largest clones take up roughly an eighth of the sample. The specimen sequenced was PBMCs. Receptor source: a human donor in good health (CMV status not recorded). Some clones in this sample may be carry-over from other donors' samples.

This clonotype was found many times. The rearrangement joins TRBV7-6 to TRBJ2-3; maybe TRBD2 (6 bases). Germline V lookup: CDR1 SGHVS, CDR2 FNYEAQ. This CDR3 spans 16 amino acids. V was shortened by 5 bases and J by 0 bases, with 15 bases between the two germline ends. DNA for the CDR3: TGTGCCAGCAGCCCTAATTCGGGGGTTAGCACAGATACGCAGTATTTT. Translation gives CASSPNSGVSTDTQYF.

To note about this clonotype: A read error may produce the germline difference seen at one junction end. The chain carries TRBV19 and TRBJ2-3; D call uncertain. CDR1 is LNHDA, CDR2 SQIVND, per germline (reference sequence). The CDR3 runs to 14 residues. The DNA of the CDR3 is TGTGCCAGTATTATAGGGAAGCGCACAGATACGCAGTATTTT. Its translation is CASIIGKRTDTQYF.

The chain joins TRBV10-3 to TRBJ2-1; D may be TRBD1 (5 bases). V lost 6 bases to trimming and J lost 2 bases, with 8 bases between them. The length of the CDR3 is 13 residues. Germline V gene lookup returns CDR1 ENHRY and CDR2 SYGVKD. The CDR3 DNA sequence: TGTGCCATCAGGGAACAGGCCTACAATGAGCAGTTCTTC. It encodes CAIREQAYNEQFF.

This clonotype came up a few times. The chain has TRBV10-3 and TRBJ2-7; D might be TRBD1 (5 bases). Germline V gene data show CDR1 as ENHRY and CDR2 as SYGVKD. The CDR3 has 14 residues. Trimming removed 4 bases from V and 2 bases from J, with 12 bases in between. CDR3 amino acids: CAISAVQDTYEQYF. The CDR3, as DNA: TGTGCCATCAGTGCAGTACAGGATACCTACGAGCAGTACTTC.